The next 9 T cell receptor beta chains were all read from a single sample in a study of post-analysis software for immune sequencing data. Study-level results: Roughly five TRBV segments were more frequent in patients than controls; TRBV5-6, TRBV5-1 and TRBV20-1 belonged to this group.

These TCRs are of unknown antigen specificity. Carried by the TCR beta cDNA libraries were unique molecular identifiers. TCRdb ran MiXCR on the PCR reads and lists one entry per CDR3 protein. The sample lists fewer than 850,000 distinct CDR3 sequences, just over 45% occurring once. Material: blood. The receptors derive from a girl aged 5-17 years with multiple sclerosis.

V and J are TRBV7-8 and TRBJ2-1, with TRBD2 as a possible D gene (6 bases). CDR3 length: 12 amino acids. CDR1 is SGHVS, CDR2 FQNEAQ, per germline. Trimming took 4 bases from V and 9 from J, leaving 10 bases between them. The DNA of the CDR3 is TGTGCCAGCAGCTCTAGGAGGGGTGAGCAGTTCTTC. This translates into CASSSRRGEQFF.

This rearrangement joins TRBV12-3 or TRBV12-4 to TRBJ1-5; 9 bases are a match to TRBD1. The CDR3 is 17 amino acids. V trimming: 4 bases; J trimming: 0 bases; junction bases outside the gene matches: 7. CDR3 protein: CASSSGTGPYSNQPQHF. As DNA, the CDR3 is TGTGCCAGCAGTTCCGGGACAGGGCCCTATAGCAATCAGCCCCAGCATTTT.

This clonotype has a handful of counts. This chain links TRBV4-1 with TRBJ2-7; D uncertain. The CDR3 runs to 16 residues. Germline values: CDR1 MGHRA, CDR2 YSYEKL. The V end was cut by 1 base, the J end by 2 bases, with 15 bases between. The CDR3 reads CASSQGLTKDPYEQYF. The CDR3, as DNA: TGCGCCAGCAGCCAAGGCCTGACGAAGGACCCCTACGAGCAGTACTTC.

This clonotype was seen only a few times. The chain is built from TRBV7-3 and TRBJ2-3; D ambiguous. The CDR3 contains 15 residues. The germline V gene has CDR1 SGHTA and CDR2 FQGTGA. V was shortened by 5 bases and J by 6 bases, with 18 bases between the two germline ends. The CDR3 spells CASSLEPLTLDTQYF. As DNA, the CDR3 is TGTGCCAGCAGCCTGGAGCCCCTAACGTTGGATACGCAGTATTTT.

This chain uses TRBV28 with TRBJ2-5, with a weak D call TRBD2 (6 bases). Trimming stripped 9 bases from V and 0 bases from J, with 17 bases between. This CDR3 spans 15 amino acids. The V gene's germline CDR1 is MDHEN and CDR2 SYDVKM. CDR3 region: CASSGVVEYQETQYF. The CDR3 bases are TGTGCCAGTTCGGGGGTAGTGGAGTACCAAGAGACCCAGTACTTC.

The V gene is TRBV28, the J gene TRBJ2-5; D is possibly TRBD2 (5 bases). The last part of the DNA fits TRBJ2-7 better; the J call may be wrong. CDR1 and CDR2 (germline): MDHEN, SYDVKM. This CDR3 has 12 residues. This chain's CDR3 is CASSFWEFEQYF. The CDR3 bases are TGTGCCAGCAGTTTTTGGGAGTTCGAGCAGTACTTC.

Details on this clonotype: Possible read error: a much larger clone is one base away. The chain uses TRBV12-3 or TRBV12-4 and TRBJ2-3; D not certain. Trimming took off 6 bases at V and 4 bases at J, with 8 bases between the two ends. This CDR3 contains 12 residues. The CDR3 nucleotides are TGTGCCAGCAGCCGCTACGCAGATACGCAGTATTTT. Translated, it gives CASSRYADTQYF.

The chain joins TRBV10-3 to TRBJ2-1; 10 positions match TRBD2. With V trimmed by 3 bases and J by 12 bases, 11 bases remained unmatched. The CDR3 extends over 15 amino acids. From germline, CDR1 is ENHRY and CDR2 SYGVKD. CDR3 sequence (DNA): TGTGCCATCAGTGACGGGCTAGCGGGAGAGAGAGGGCAGTTCTTC. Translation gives CAISDGLAGERGQFF.

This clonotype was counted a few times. The CDR3 DNA reads TGTGCCAGCAGTTCCTTAGCGGGTACAAAGAGGAATGAGCAGTTCTTC. It codes for CASSSLAGTKRNEQFF. The V and J genes are TRBV28 and TRBJ2-1, with 7 bases matching TRBD2. The CDR3 contains 16 residues. V trimming: 4 bases; J trimming: 7 bases; junction bases outside the gene matches: 13. The germline gives CDR1 MDHEN, CDR2 SYDVKM.